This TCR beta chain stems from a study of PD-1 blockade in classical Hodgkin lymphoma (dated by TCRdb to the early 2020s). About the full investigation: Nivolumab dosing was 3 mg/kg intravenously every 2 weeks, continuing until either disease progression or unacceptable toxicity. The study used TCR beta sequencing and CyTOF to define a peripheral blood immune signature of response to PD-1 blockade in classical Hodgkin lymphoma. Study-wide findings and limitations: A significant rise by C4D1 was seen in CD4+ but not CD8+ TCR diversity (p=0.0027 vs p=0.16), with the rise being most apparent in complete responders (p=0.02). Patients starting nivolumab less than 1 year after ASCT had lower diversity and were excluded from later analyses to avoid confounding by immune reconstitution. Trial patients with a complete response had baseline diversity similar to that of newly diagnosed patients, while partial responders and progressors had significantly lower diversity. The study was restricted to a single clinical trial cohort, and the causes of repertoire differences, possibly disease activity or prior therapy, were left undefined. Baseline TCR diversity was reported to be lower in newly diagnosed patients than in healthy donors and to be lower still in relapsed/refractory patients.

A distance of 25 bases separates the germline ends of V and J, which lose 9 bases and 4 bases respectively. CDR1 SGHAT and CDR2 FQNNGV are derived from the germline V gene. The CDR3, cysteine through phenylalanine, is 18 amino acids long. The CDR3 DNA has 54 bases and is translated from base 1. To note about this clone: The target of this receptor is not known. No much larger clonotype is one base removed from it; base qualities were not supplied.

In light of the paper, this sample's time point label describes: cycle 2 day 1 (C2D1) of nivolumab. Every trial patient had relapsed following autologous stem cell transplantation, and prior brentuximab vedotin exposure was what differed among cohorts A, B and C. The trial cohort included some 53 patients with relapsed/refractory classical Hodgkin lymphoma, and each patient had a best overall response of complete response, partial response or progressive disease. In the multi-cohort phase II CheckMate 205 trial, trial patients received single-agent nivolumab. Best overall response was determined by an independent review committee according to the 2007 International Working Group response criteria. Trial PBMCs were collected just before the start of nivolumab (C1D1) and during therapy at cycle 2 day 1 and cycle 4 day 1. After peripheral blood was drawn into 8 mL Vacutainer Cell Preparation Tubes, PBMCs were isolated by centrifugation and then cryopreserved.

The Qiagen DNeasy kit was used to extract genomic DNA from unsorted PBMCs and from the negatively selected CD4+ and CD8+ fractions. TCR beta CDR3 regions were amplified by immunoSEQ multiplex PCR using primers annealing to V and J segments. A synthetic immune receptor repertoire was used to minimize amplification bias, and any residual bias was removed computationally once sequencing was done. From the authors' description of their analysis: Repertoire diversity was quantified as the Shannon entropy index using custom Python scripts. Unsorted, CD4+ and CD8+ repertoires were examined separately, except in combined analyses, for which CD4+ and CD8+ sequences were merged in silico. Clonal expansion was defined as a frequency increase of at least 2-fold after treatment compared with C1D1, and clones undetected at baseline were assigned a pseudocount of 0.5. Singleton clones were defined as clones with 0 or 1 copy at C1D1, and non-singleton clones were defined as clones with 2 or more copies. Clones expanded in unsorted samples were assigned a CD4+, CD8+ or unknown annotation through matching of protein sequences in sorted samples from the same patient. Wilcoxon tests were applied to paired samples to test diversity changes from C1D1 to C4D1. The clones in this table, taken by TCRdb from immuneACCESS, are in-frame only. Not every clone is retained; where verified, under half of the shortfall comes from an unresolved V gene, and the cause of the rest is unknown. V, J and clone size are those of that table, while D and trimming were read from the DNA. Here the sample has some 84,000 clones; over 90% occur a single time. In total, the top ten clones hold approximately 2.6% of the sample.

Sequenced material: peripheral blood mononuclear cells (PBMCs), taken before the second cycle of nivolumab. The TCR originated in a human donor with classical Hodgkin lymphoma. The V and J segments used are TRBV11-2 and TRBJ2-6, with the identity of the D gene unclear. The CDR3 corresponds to CASSRRGKPSPGANVLTF. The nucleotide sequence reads TGTGCCAGTTCTCGTCGAGGAAAACCCTCACCCGGGGCCAACGTCCTGACTTTC.